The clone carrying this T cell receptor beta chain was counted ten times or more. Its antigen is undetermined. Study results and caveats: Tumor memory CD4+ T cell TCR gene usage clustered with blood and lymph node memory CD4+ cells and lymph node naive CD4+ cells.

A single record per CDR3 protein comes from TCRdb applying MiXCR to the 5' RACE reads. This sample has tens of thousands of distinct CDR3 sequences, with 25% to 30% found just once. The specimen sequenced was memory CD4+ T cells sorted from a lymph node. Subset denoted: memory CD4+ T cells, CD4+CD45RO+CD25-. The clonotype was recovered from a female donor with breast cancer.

CDR3 nucleotide sequence: TGCAGTGCTTCCACTAGCTACAATGAGCAGTTCTTC. Translating gives CSASTSYNEQFF. The V gene is TRBV20-1, the J gene TRBJ2-1, with D perhaps matching TRBD2 (5 bases). CDR1 is DFQATT, CDR2 SNEGSKA, per germline (reference sequence). The CDR3 totals 12 residues. Trimming took 5 bases from V and 3 from J, leaving 8 bases between them.